The sample holds a few counts of the clone carrying this T cell receptor (beta chain). What it binds is unknown. The germline gives CDR1 LNHDA, CDR2 SQIVND (reference sequence). Trimming pared 9 bases from V and 0 bases from J, leaving 9 bases between. CDR3 length: 13 residues. TCRdb re-analysed the reads in MiXCR, keeping a single row per CDR3 protein. Among more than 250,000 distinct CDR3 sequences, about 13% were seen once, and the ten largest hold around 8.8%. The sample comes from a study of T cell repertoires in cytomegalovirus infection. In the study overall: Matching HLA type, along with CMV infection, was indicated by public TCR beta signatures.

Study observations and caveats: CMV-specific HLA-C-restricted TCR beta clonotypes dominated the ex vivo response.

Sequencing used PBMCs. The TCR comes from a human donor in good health (CMV status not recorded). Some clones in this sample may be carry-over from other donors' samples. V usage is TRBV19 and J usage is TRBJ1-5, with D unresolved. Written as DNA, the CDR3 is TGTGCCAGCTGGGCGAATAGCAATCAGCCCCAGCATTTT. Translation: CASWANSNQPQHF.